The rows below give T cell receptor beta chains drawn from one sample of a study of blood T cell repertoires in COVID-19. Measured with immunoSEQ multiplex PCR; TCRdb has only the in-frame clones, and not every one. The data show over 200,000 clones, less than 90% seen once. Sequencing was done on a sample of peripheral blood. Receptors were obtained from a man between 35 and 55 years old with active or convalescent COVID-19. Both conserved end residues are part of each CDR3.

j_gene: TRBJ1-3; v_gene: TRBV24-1; CDR3aa: CATSDSSSTGNTIYF
j_gene: TRBJ2-3; v_gene: TRBV6-5; CDR3aa: CASSPIPDTQYF
j_gene: TRBJ1-5; v_gene: TRBV15; CDR3aa: CATSPQGRVQPQHF
j_gene: TRBJ2-4; v_gene: TRBV6-5; CDR3aa: CASSYPTGAAKNIQYF
j_gene: TRBJ1-3; v_gene: TRBV18; CDR3aa: CASSPRQGEATIYF
j_gene: TRBJ2-3; v_gene: TRBV7-9; CDR3aa: CASSLEPGLETQYF
j_gene: TRBJ1-5; v_gene: TRBV28; CDR3aa: CASSLGGEGMRAQHF
j_gene: TRBJ1-5; v_gene: TRBV2; CDR3aa: CATGQGPNQPQHF
j_gene: TRBJ2-7; v_gene: TRBV6-5; CDR3aa: CASSMGDYEQYF
j_gene: TRBJ2-1; v_gene: TRBV24-1; CDR3aa: CATSIPGTGLYNEQFF
j_gene: TRBJ1-6; v_gene: TRBV5-1; CDR3aa: CASSLTGTYNSPLHF
j_gene: TRBJ1-6; v_gene: TRBV7-3; CDR3aa: CASSRTGVGGSPLHF
j_gene: TRBJ2-4; v_gene: TRBV28; CDR3aa: CASSQGQAKNIQYF
j_gene: TRBJ2-6; v_gene: TRBV6-4; CDR3aa: CASSDNEGRGANVLTF
j_gene: TRBJ2-3; v_gene: TRBV28; CDR3aa: CASSGLELLDTQYF
j_gene: TRBJ1-5; v_gene: TRBV2; CDR3aa: CASSLRTGNQPQHF
j_gene: TRBJ2-4; v_gene: TRBV11-2; CDR3aa: CASSRDITLQYF
j_gene: TRBJ1-4; v_gene: TRBV19; CDR3aa: CASSIAQGAQIEKLFF
j_gene: TRBJ1-3; v_gene: TRBV5-4; CDR3aa: CASSLGLAGGSGNTIYF
j_gene: TRBJ2-3; v_gene: TRBV5-1; CDR3aa: CASSLGTSTDTQYF
j_gene: TRBJ1-1; v_gene: TRBV7-2; CDR3aa: CASRQNRVGTEAFF
j_gene: TRBJ2-1; v_gene: TRBV11-3; CDR3aa: CASSQGTSGSHEQFF
j_gene: TRBJ2-1; v_gene: TRBV7-9; CDR3aa: CASSLMGKRVYNEQFF
j_gene: TRBJ2-3; v_gene: TRBV5-1; CDR3aa: CASSLDSGGVSTQYF
j_gene: TRBJ1-5; v_gene: TRBV6-5; CDR3aa: CASSRQSNQPQHF
j_gene: TRBJ1-1; v_gene: TRBV7-2; CDR3aa: CASSFSGGGTEAFF
j_gene: TRBJ2-7; v_gene: TRBV7-3; CDR3aa: CASSLTPSSSYEQYF
j_gene: TRBJ1-1; v_gene: TRBV7-3; CDR3aa: CASSFGENTEAFF
j_gene: TRBJ1-1; v_gene: TRBV28; CDR3aa: CASSFRGNPEAFF
j_gene: TRBJ1-1; v_gene: TRBV10-3; CDR3aa: CAISDTGNTEAFF
j_gene: TRBJ2-2; v_gene: TRBV5-6; CDR3aa: CASSLAGNTGELFF
j_gene: TRBJ2-5; v_gene: TRBV2; CDR3aa: CASSTQQTQETQYF
j_gene: TRBJ1-4; v_gene: TRBV18; CDR3aa: CASSPPSEGSGEKLFF
j_gene: TRBJ2-1; v_gene: TRBV7-3; CDR3aa: CASSNTLDGNNEQFF
j_gene: TRBJ2-7; v_gene: TRBV28; CDR3aa: CASSLWDRVHEQYF
j_gene: TRBJ2-7; v_gene: TRBV29-1; CDR3aa: CSVVGTAYEQYF
j_gene: TRBJ1-4; v_gene: TRBV5-6; CDR3aa: CASSSDSLSEKLFF
j_gene: TRBJ2-6; v_gene: TRBV29-1; CDR3aa: CSVVTVAGANVLTF
j_gene: TRBJ2-3; v_gene: TRBV9; CDR3aa: CASSVAPRNLAGAQGDTQYF
j_gene: TRBJ2-1; v_gene: TRBV27; CDR3aa: CASRTISGGAFNEQFF
j_gene: TRBJ2-7; v_gene: TRBV7-9; CDR3aa: CASSRQGARYEQYF